This T cell receptor beta chain was identified in a study of shared clonotypes between healthy human individuals. Regarding this clone: In the same sample, other DNA sequences code for this CDR3.

HIV-negative, healthy adults without recent acute infections or vaccinations were the donors. Clones were read by immunoSEQ multiplex PCR, and TCRdb kept only the in-frame ones, dropping some. Of approximately 1,500,000 clones listed, 95% to 97% were seen once; the top ten hold over 1%. Trimming took 5 bases from V and 4 from J, leaving 12 bases between them. Looked up from germline, CDR1 is SGHNT and CDR2 is YENEEA. The CDR3 is 13 amino acids. This TCR was sampled from a man aged 30 to 39 in good health. Sample: naive CD4+ T cells sorted from blood. Subset reported: CD45RA+ positively selected. The chain recombines TRBV11-3 with TRBJ2-7; D may be TRBD2 (6 bases). CDR3 sequence (DNA): TGTGCCAGCAGCCTCCGCGGAGGGTACGAGCAGTACTTC. This translates into CASSLRGGYEQYF.